These 31 T cell receptor beta chains were all obtained from the same sample, sequenced in a study of blood T cell repertoires in COVID-19. Here immunoSEQ multiplex PCR was the method, and the copy in TCRdb shows in-frame clones only, minus some. The data show some 150,000 clones, about 90% seen once. The specimen was peripheral blood. These receptors came from a man aged 45-60 years who had recovered from COVID-19.

V gene TRBV2 combines with J gene TRBJ1-1; D remains unclear. The CDR3 sequence is 13 residues long. Germline V gene sequence: CDR1 SNHLY, CDR2 FYNNEI. V lost 4 bases to trimming and J lost 1 base, with 7 bases between them. For the CDR3, the DNA is TGTGCCAGCAGTGTATACAAGAACACTGAAGCTTTCTTT. Its protein product is CASSVYKNTEAFF.

The V gene is TRBV6-5, the J gene TRBJ2-7; a possible D gene is TRBD1 (6 bases). The CDR3 is 13 residues long. CDR1 and CDR2 from the germline V gene are MNHEY and SVGAGI. The V gene lost 7 bases and the J gene lost 2 bases, with 12 bases spanning the gap. This chain's CDR3 is CASTGHQPYEQYF. The DNA for the CDR3 is TGTGCCAGCACGGGACACCAACCCTACGAGCAGTACTTC.

The genes are TRBV11-2 and TRBJ2-3, with a tentative D call TRBD2 (7 bases). Trimming removed 4 bases at V and 4 bases at J, with 18 bases between. The CDR3 extends over 16 amino acids. Germline loops: CDR1 SGHAT, CDR2 FQNNGV. CDR3 loop: CASSSFPGGASDTQYF. The DNA for the CDR3 is TGTGCCAGCAGCTCTTTTCCGGGGGGCGCGTCAGATACGCAGTATTTT.

In its sample, this clone was seen a few times. The rearrangement links TRBV7-8 to TRBJ2-2, with D uncertain. CDR1 is SGHVS, CDR2 FQNEAQ, per germline. The CDR3 consists of 15 residues. V was clipped by 4 bases and J by 4 bases, with 13 bases between them. The CDR3 reads CASSSHSNPTGELFF. In DNA, the CDR3 is TGTGCCAGCAGCTCACACAGTAACCCCACCGGGGAGCTGTTTTTT.

V and J are TRBV19 and TRBJ2-1, with D hard to call. Trimming left V 3 bases short and J 4 bases short, with 13 bases between. Germline V gene data show CDR1 as LNHDA and CDR2 as SQIVND (reference sequence). The CDR3 has 15 residues. The DNA of the CDR3 is TGTGCCAGTAGTATGGCAGCACAGTTTTACAATGAGCAGTTCTTC. Protein sequence: CASSMAAQFYNEQFF.

V is TRBV20-1 and J is TRBJ2-5; 9 positions agree with TRBD2. The V and J ends lost 3 bases and 9 bases, in that order; junction bases with no gene match: 2. Germline lookup yields CDR1 DFQATT and CDR2 SNEGSKA (reference sequence). This CDR3 region has 11 residues. CDR3 nucleotides: TGCAGTGCTAGTGAGCGGGGGGCCCAGTACTTC. It codes for CSASERGAQYF.

The chain links TRBV29-1 to TRBJ1-1; D gene unclear. The CDR3 totals 13 residues. The germline V gene encodes CDR1 SQVTM and CDR2 ANQGSEA. Trimming stripped 3 bases from V and 2 bases from J, with 10 bases between. This CDR3 reads CSVDRGGNTEAFF. The DNA of the CDR3 is TGCAGCGTTGACCGGGGTGGTAACACTGAAGCTTTCTTT.

This sequence joins TRBV4-3 and TRBJ1-6; D remains unclear. Trimming shortened V by 1 base and J by 10 bases, and 8 bases separated the two germline ends. Germline V gene data show CDR1 as LGHNA and CDR2 as YSLEER. This CDR3 is built from 13 residues. CDR3 in amino acids: CASSQVERSPLHF. The DNA of the CDR3 is TGCGCCAGCAGCCAAGTTGAACGGTCACCCCTCCACTTT.

The chain carries TRBV7-8 and TRBJ2-5; TRBD2 aligns across 8 bases. J gave up 2 bases and V 4 bases, and 12 bases lay outside the gene matches. CDR1 is SGHVS and CDR2 is FQNEAQ in the germline V gene. The CDR3 contains 17 residues. CDR3 DNA: TGTGCCAGCAGCTGGCCCCGCGGGGGGAATCCGCAAGAGACCCAGTACTTC. Translation: CASSWPRGGNPQETQYF.

The J gene is TRBJ2-2, the V gene TRBV5-1; TRBD2 aligns across 11 bases. This CDR3 has 18 residues. The V and J ends lost 0 bases and 2 bases, in that order; junction bases with no gene match: 6. CDR1 and CDR2 (germline): SGHRS, YFSETQ. The CDR3 sequence: CASSLGPSGGSNTGELFF. Written as DNA, the CDR3 is TGCGCCAGCAGCTTGGGCCCTAGCGGGGGGTCTAACACCGGGGAGCTGTTTTTT. Looking up the rest from reference TRBV5-1 and TRBJ2-2 gives the full variable domain: KAGVTQTPRYLIKTRGQQVTLSCSPISGHRSVSWYQQTPGQGLQFLFEYFSETQRNKGNFPGRFSGRQFSNSRSEMNVSTLELGDSALYLCASSLGPSGGSNTGELFFGEGSRLTVL.

The chain uses TRBV5-6 and TRBJ2-3; D not resolved. This CDR3 is built from 14 residues. Germline V lookup: CDR1 SGHDT, CDR2 YYEEEE. The V end was cut by 0 bases, the J end by 2 bases, with 7 bases between. CDR3 DNA sequence: TGTGCCAGCAGCTTGGGAGCGTTCACAGATACGCAGTATTTT. Residues: CASSLGAFTDTQYF.

J is TRBJ2-3 and V is TRBV29-1; TRBD2 aligns across 11 bases. V gave up 3 bases and J gave up 0 bases; unmatched junction bases: 11. The CDR3 loop spans 18 amino acids. Germline V gives CDR1 SQVTM, CDR2 ANQGSEA. CDR3 loop: CSVEASSGGVASTDTQYF. The CDR3 coding sequence is TGCAGCGTTGAGGCGAGTAGCGGGGGGGTAGCGAGCACAGATACGCAGTATTTT.

This chain joins TRBV5-6 and TRBJ1-2; D gene unclear. Trimming pared 3 bases from V and 0 bases from J, leaving 12 bases between. The germline V gene has CDR1 SGHDT and CDR2 YYEEEE. The CDR3 runs to 15 residues. CDR3 coding DNA: TGTGCCAGCAGCTGGAGGGTAGGGACTAACTATGGCTACACCTTC. Its translation is CASSWRVGTNYGYTF.

V usage is TRBV6-2 or TRBV6-3 and J usage is TRBJ2-7, with TRBD2 as a possible D gene (5 bases). CDR3 length equals 14 residues. Trimming cost V 2 bases and J 4 bases, with 12 bases left between them. Looked up from germline, CDR1 is MNHEY and CDR2 is SVGEGT. Written as DNA, the CDR3 is TGTGCCAGCAGTTACCGAGCTAGCTCTTACGAGCAGTACTTC. Translated: CASSYRASSYEQYF.

The chain recombines TRBV3-1 (or the pseudogene TRBV3-2) with TRBJ1-2; D is uncertain. The germline gives CDR1 LGHDT, CDR2 YNNKEL (reference sequence). The germline V and J ends were trimmed by 4 bases and 4 bases, with 13 bases remaining between them. This CDR3 is 14 amino acids long. The CDR3 sequence is CASSPDGDSYGYTF. The CDR3 nucleotides are TGTGCCAGCAGCCCGGACGGGGATAGCTATGGCTACACCTTC.

The V gene is TRBV11-2, the J gene TRBJ1-1, with D perhaps matching TRBD1 (5 bases). This CDR3 has 18 residues. Between the trimmed V and J ends, which lost 5 bases and 0 bases, there was a span of 22 bases. The V gene's germline CDR1 is SGHAT and CDR2 FQNNGV. The CDR3 DNA is TGTGCCAGCAGCCCCTTCCGGCCGGCAGGGCGATTGAACACTGAAGCTTTCTTT. Translation gives CASSPFRPAGRLNTEAFF.

This rearrangement joins TRBV9 to TRBJ2-7, with 11 bases aligning to TRBD2. Germline V gene lookup returns CDR1 SGDLS and CDR2 YYNGEE. The CDR3 is 15 amino acids. Germline trimming cut 3 bases from V and 3 bases from J; bases unmatched to any gene: 5. CDR3 region: CASSEGLAEYYEQYF. Here the CDR3 DNA reads TGTGCCAGCAGCGAGGGACTAGCGGAGTACTACGAGCAGTACTTC. The whole variable domain, remainder taken from reference TRBV9 and TRBJ2-7, is DSGVTQTPKHLITATGQRVTLRCSPRSGDLSVYWYQQSLDQGLQFLIQYYNGEERAKGNILERFSAQQFPDLHSELNLSSLELGDSALYFCASSEGLAEYYEQYFGPGTRLTVT.

CDR3 nucleotide sequence: TGTGCCAGCAGCTTAGGCCGTGGGAGGGTCGCTGAAGCTTTCTTT. It specifies CASSLGRGRVAEAFF. The chain carries TRBV7-9 and TRBJ1-1, with no clear D. This CDR3 has 15 residues. In germline, CDR1 is SEHNR, CDR2 FQNEAQ (reference sequence). V was pared by 1 base and J by 6 bases, with 15 bases between.

The rearrangement joins TRBV25-1 to TRBJ1-1, with D hard to call. The germline gives CDR1 MGHDK, CDR2 SYGVNS. This CDR3 has 15 residues. The V gene lost 6 bases and the J gene lost 0 bases, with 14 bases spanning the gap. CDR3 nucleotide sequence: TGTGCCAGCAGGGCTTCGGGTGGATTGAACACTGAAGCTTTCTTT. As protein: CASRASGGLNTEAFF.

The chain links TRBV28 to TRBJ2-2; 8 bases line up with TRBD1. The V gene's germline CDR1 is MDHEN and CDR2 SYDVKM. This CDR3 has 14 amino acids. V lost 4 bases to trimming and J lost 5 bases; unmatched junction nucleotides: 3. In DNA, the CDR3 is TGTGCCAGCAGTTACAGGGGGTGGACCGGGGAGCTGTTTTTT. Translating it yields CASSYRGWTGELFF.

This clone was observed once. This chain connects TRBV7-8 to TRBJ1-1; D is unclear. V lost 1 base to trimming and J lost 2 bases, with 8 bases between them. Germline V gene data show CDR1 as SGHVS and CDR2 as FQNEAQ. The CDR3 runs to 14 residues. The DNA of the CDR3 is TGTGCCAGCAGCTTAGTTTCAGATAACACTGAAGCTTTCTTT. Its protein product is CASSLVSDNTEAFF.

This chain uses TRBV4-3 with TRBJ1-1; 7 positions agree with TRBD1. Germline V gene lookup returns CDR1 LGHNA and CDR2 YSLEER. V was clipped by 1 base and J by 5 bases; unmatched bases: 10. This CDR3 has 16 amino acids. CDR3 sequence: CASSQGSSRGETEAFF. The DNA for the CDR3 is TGCGCCAGCAGCCAAGGATCCTCCAGGGGGGAGACTGAAGCTTTCTTT.

The rearrangement links TRBV9 to TRBJ2-5, with D perhaps TRBD1 (6 bases). The CDR3 runs 15 residues. V lost 4 bases and J 3 bases, leaving 16 bases between the germline ends. Germline V lookup: CDR1 SGDLS, CDR2 YYNGEE. Here the CDR3 reads CASSSTGTPKETQYF. The CDR3 DNA follows: TGTGCCAGCAGCTCGACCGGGACACCCAAAGAGACCCAGTACTTC. Using reference TRBV9 and TRBJ2-5 for the parts outside the CDR3, the full variable domain is DSGVTQTPKHLITATGQRVTLRCSPRSGDLSVYWYQQSLDQGLQFLIQYYNGEERAKGNILERFSAQQFPDLHSELNLSSLELGDSALYFCASSSTGTPKETQYFGPGTRLLVL.

V and J are TRBV10-3 and TRBJ2-2; D is unclear. Trimming left V 4 bases short and J 7 bases short, with 4 bases between. Germline V gene lookup returns CDR1 ENHRY and CDR2 SYGVKD. CDR3 length equals 11 residues. The CDR3 DNA reads TGTGCCATCAGTGGAGACGGGGAGCTGTTTTTT. Protein product: CAISGDGELFF.

This clone was recorded a few times. This CDR3 reads CATSRQLAGAHNEQFF. In nucleotides, the CDR3 is TGTGCCACCAGCAGACAACTAGCGGGGGCCCACAATGAGCAGTTCTTC. This chain connects TRBV15 to TRBJ2-1; TRBD2 agrees at 11 bases. Germline loops: CDR1 LNHNV, CDR2 YYDKDF (reference sequence). V lost 2 bases, J lost 5 bases, and 5 bases stayed unmatched. The CDR3 totals 16 residues.

The chain links TRBV4-3 to TRBJ2-2, with 8 bases aligning to TRBD2. The germline CDR1 and CDR2 sequences are LGHNA and YSLEER. The CDR3 is 17 amino acids. Trimming at V came to 0 bases and at J to 1 base, leaving 4 bases not matched to a gene. CDR3 residues: CASSQDRSGENTGELFF. The CDR3 DNA reads as TGCGCCAGCAGCCAAGATCGTAGCGGGGAGAACACCGGGGAGCTGTTTTTT.

A single count supports this clone. The chain joins TRBV5-6 to TRBJ2-7; TRBD1 is a possible D gene (6 bases). From germline, CDR1 is SGHDT and CDR2 YYEEEE. Trimming shortened V by 4 bases and J by 3 bases, and 14 bases separated the two germline ends. The length of the CDR3 is 14 residues. In DNA form, the CDR3 reads TGTGCCAGCAGCCCAGCAGGGGAGAACTACGAGCAGTACTTC. It specifies CASSPAGENYEQYF.

This chain uses TRBV11-3 with TRBJ2-5; a possible D gene is TRBD2 (5 bases). Trimming removed 1 base from V and 4 bases from J, with 13 bases in between. CDR1 is SGHNT, CDR2 YENEEA, per germline. The CDR3 is made up of 15 amino acids. CDR3 residues: CASSLGLSGGETQYF. The CDR3 bases are TGTGCCAGCAGCTTAGGACTGTCAGGAGGAGAGACCCAGTACTTC.

The rearrangement uses TRBV19 and TRBJ1-1, with 11 bases that match TRBD1. Germline-derived CDR1 and CDR2 are LNHDA and SQIVND (reference sequence). CDR3 size: 15 residues. V lost 6 bases to trimming and J lost 3 bases; unmatched junction nucleotides: 6. As DNA, the CDR3 is TGTGCCAGTAGCCTACTGGGACAGGGGGACACTGAAGCTTTCTTT. This codes for CASSLLGQGDTEAFF.

J is TRBJ2-1 and V is TRBV6-6; 9 bases fit TRBD1. Trimming removed 5 bases from V and 8 bases from J; junction bases left unmatched: 10. From germline, CDR1 is MNHNY and CDR2 SVGAGI (reference sequence). CDR3 size: 15 residues. Here the CDR3 reads CASSRGTGKAYEQFF. CDR3 coding DNA: TGTGCCAGCAGTAGGGGGACAGGGAAGGCCTATGAGCAGTTCTTC.

The chain has TRBV6-5 and TRBJ2-7, with 10 positions matching TRBD1. Germline values: CDR1 MNHEY, CDR2 SVGAGI. The V segment lost 5 bases and the J segment 5 bases; nucleotides outside the gene matches: 6. CDR3 length: 14 amino acids. The CDR3 loop reads CASSKDRGRDEQYF. The CDR3 region has the DNA TGTGCCAGCAGTAAGGACAGGGGGAGGGACGAGCAGTACTTC.